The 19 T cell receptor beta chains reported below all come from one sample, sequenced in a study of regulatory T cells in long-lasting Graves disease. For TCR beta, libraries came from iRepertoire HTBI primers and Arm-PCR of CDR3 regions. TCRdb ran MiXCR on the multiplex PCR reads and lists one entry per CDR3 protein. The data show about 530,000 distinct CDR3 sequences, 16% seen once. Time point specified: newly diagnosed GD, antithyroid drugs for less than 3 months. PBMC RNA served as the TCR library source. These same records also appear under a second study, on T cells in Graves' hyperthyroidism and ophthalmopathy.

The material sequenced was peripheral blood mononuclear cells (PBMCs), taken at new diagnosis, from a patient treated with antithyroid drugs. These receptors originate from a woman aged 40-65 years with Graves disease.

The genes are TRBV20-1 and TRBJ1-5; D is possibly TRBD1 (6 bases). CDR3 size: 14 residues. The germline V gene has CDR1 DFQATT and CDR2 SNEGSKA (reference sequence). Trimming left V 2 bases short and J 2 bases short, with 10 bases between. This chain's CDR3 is CSARTGNGNQPQHF. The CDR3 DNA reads TGCAGTGCTAGAACAGGGAATGGCAATCAGCCCCAGCATTTT.

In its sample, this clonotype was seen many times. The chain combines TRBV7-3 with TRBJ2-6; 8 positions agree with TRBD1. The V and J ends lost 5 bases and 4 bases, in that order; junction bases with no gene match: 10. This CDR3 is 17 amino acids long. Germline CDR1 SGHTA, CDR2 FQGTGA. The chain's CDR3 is CASSAHVQGAGANVLTF. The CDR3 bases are TGTGCCAGCAGCGCCCACGTCCAGGGGGCCGGGGCCAACGTCCTGACTTTC. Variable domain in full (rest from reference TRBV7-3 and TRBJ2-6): GAGVSQTPSNKVTEKGKYVELRCDPISGHTALYWYRQSLGQGPEFLIYFQGTGAADDSGLPNDRFFAVRPEGSVSTLKIQRTERGDSAVYLCASSAHVQGAGANVLTFGAGSRLTVL.

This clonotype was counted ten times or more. The CDR3 here is CASSLKQNQPQHF. The CDR3 bases are TGTGCCAGCAGCTTGAAACAGAATCAGCCCCAGCATTTT. V is TRBV11-2 and J is TRBJ1-5; D ambiguous. This CDR3 has 13 amino acids. Per the germline V gene, CDR1 is SGHAT and CDR2 is FQNNGV. Trimming left V 3 bases short and J 4 bases short, with 7 bases between.

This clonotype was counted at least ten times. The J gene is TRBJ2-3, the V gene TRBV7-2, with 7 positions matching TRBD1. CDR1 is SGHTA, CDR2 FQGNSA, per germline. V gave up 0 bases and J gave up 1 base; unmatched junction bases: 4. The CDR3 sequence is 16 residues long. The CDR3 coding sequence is TGTGCCAGCAGCTTAGCGGGACAGCTACGCACAGATACGCAGTATTTT. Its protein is CASSLAGQLRTDTQYF.

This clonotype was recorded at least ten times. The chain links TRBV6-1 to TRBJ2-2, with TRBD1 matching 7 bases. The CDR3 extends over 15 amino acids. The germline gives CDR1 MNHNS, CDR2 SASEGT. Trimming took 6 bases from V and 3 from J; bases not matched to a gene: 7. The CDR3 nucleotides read TGTGCCAGCAGGAAGAACAGGGGTCACACCGGGGAGCTGTTTTTT. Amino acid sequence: CASRKNRGHTGELFF.

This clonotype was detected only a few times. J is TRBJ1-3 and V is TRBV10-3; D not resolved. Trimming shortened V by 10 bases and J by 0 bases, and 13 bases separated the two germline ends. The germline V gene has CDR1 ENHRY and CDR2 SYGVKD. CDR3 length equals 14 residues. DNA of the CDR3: TGTGCCACCATCGGCGTTGCCTCTGGAAACACCATATATTTT. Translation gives CATIGVASGNTIYF.

The CDR3 bases are TGTGCCAGTAGTATAGTCCAGGGGCTGAACACTGAAGCTTTCTTT. It yields the protein CASSIVQGLNTEAFF. This chain connects TRBV19 to TRBJ1-1; weak D call: TRBD1 (6 bases). The CDR3 contains 15 residues. V was shortened by 1 base and J by 0 bases, with 9 bases between the two germline ends. Germline-derived CDR1 and CDR2 are LNHDA and SQIVND (reference sequence).

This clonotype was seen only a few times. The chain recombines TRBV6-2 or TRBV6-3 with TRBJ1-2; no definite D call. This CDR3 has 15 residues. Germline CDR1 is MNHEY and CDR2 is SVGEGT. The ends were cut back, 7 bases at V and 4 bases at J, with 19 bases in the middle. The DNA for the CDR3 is TGTGCCAGCAATTTCCTCCCTGACGGTGTCTATGGCTACACCTTC. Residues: CASNFLPDGVYGYTF.

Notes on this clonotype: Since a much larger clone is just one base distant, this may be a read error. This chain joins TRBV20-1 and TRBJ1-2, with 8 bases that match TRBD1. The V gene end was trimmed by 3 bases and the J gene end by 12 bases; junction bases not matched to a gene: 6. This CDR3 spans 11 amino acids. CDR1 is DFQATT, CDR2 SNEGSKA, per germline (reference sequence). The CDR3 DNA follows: TGCAGTGCTAGCCAGGGGGCGGGCCACACCTTC. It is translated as CSASQGAGHTF.

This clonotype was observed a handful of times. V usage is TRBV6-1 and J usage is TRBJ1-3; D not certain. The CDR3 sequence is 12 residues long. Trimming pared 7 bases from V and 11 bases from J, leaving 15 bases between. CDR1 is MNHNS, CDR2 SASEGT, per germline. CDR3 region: CASTSGNWAIYF. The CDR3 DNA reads TGTGCCAGCACCTCCGGGAACTGGGCCATATATTTT.

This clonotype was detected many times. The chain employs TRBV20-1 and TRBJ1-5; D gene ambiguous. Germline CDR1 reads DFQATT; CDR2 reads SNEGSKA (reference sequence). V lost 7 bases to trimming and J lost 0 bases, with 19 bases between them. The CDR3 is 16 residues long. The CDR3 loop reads CSVGPARRNSNQPQHF. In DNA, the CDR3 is TGCAGTGTCGGCCCGGCTCGGCGTAATAGCAATCAGCCCCAGCATTTT.

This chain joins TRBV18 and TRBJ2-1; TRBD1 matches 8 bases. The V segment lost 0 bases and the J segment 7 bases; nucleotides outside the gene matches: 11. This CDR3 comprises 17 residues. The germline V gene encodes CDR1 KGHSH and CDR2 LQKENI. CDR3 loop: CASSPPKGQGADNEQFF. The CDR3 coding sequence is TGTGCCAGCTCACCACCGAAAGGTCAGGGGGCGGATAATGAGCAGTTCTTC.

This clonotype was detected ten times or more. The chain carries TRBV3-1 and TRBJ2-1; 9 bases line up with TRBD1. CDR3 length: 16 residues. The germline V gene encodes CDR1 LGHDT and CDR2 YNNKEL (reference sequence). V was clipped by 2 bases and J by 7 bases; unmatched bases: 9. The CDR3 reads CASSQLTGGTKNEQFF. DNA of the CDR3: TGTGCCAGCAGCCAACTTACAGGGGGCACGAAGAATGAGCAGTTCTTC.

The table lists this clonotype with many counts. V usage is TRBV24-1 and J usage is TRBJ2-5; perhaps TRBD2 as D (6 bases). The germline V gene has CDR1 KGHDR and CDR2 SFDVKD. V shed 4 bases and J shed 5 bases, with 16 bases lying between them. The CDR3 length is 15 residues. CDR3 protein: CATSEGLNSRETQYF. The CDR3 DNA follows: TGTGCCACCAGTGAAGGACTAAATTCGAGGGAGACCCAGTACTTC.

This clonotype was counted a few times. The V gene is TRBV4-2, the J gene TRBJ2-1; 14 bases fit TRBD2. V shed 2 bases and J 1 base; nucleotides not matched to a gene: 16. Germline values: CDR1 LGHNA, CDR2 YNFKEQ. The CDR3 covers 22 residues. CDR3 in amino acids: CASSQSTRTSGGLFPSYNEQFF. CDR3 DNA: TGTGCCAGCAGCCAAAGCACGCGGACTAGCGGGGGGCTTTTTCCTTCCTACAATGAGCAGTTCTTC.

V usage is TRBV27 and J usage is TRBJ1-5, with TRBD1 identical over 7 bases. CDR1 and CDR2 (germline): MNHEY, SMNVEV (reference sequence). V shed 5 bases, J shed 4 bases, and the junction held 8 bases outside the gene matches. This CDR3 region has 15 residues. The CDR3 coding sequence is TGTGCCAGCAGTCCCCAGGGACAGATAAATCAGCCCCAGCATTTT. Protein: CASSPQGQINQPQHF.

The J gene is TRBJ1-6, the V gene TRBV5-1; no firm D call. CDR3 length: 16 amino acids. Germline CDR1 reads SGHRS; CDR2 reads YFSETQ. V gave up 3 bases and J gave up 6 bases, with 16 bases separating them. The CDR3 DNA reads TGCGCCAGCAGCTCGTCAACGGTCGGCTCTAATTCACCCCTCCACTTT. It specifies CASSSSTVGSNSPLHF.

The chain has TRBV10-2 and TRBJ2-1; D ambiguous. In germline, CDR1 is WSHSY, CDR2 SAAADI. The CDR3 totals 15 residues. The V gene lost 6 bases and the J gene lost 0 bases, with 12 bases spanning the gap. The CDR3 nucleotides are TGCGCCAGCAGCACGCAGGTACGCTCCTACAATGAGCAGTTCTTC. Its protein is CASSTQVRSYNEQFF.

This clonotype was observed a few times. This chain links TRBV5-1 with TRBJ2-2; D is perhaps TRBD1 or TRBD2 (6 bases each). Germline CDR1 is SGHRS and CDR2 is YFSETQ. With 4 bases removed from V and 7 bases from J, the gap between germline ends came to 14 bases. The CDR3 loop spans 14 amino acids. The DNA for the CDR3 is TGCGCCAGCAGCCCTGGGGGGCCTGGCGGGGAGCTGTTTTTT. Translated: CASSPGGPGGELFF.